This entry describes one T cell receptor beta chain. Its antigen remains unknown. These data belong to a study of beta chain features in type 1 diabetes. Study results and limitations: Moderate but significant shortening of TCRB CDR3s was recorded in all four CD4+ subsets from Type 1 diabetes patients.

Every bit of the isolated RNA underwent reverse transcription, so sequencing read expressed TCRB transcripts. Assay: immunoSEQ multiplex PCR; the TCRdb copy retains only in-frame clones and omits some. This sample has about 340,000 clones, with approximately 15% found just once. The CDR3 spans 13 residues. Deletions cut 0 bases from V and 4 bases from J, with 9 bases between. Germline V gene data show CDR1 as GTSNPN and CDR2 as SVGIG (reference sequence). Sample: naive CD4+ T cells from blood. The rearrangement joins TRBV30 to TRBJ1-1; D unclear. The source of this sequence is a woman between 18 and 29 years old with type 1 diabetes. DNA of the CDR3: TGTGCCTGGAGTGTACGCAGTATCACTGAAGCTTTCTTT. The encoded protein is CAWSVRSITEAFF.